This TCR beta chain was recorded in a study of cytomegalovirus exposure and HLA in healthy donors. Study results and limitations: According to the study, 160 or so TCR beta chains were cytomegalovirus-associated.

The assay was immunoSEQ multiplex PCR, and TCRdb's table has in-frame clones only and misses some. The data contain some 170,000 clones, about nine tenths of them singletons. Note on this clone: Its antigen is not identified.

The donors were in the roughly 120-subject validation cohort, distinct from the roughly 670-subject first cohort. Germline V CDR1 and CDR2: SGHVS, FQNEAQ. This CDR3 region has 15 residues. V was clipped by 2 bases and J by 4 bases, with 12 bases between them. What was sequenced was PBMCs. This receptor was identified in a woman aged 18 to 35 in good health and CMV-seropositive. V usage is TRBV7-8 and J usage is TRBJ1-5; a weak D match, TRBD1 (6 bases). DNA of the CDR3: TGTGCCAGCAGCTTATCAGAAGGGGGAAATCAGCCCCAGCATTTT. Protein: CASSLSEGGNQPQHF.